This paragraph covers one TCR beta chain sequence. Per the germline V gene, CDR1 is SGHRS and CDR2 is YFSETQ. This CDR3 region has 14 residues. V was cut by 0 bases and J by 8 bases, with 12 bases left in between. Isolation of CD4+ and CD8+ T cells from PBMCs was achieved by sorting. Following extraction, RNA underwent reverse transcription to cDNA, which served as the sequencing template. Here immunoSEQ multiplex PCR was the method, and the copy in TCRdb shows in-frame clones only, minus some. The table records approximately 140,000 clones, more than 40% of them present only once. The sample is drawn from a study of CD8+ T cells in alopecia areata. Looking at the study overall: The drug, tofacitinib, lasted 6 to 18 months, followed by 6 months off drug.

The specimen sequenced was CD4+ T cells sorted from blood. The clonotype comes from a human donor with alopecia areata. The V and J genes are TRBV5-1 and TRBJ2-1; no firm D call. CDR3 in amino acids: CASSLAVPVDEQFF. CDR3 in DNA: TGCGCCAGCAGCTTGGCCGTCCCCGTCGATGAGCAGTTCTTC.